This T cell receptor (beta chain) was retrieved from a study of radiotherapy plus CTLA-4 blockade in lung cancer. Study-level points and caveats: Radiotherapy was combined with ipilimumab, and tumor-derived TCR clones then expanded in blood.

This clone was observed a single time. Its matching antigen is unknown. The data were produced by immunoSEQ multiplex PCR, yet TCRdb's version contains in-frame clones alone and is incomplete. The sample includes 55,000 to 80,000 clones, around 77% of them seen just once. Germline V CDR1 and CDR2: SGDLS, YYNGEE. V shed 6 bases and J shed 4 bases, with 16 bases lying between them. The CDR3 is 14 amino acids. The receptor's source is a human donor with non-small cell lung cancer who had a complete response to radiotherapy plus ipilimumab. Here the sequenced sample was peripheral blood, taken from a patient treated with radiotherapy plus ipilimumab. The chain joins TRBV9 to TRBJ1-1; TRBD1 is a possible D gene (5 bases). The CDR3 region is CASTPEGIATEAFF. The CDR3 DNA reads TGTGCCAGCACCCCGGAGGGGATAGCCACTGAAGCTTTCTTT.